This T cell receptor (beta chain) emerged from a study of blood T cells in healthy people across ages. Points from the study as a whole: Long-lived donors carried more naive CD4+ cells and greater diversity than aged donors.

For every donor, a draw yielded around 10 milliliters of peripheral blood. Details on this clonotype: The antigen remains undetermined. One base away lies a much larger clone, so this may be a sequencing read error.

A second PCR, run for roughly 7 to 12 cycles, used a sample-barcoded 5' primer plus a J-beta primer mix. TCRdb redid the calling of the 5' RACE reads with MiXCR, one entry per CDR3 protein. The sample lists under 850,000 distinct CDR3 sequences; about 37% were seen once. This clonotype was obtained from a man between 18 and 29 years old in good health. Input material: blood.

The CDR3 DNA is TGCGCCAGCAGCCAAGATTGCTTCCAAGAGACCCAGTACTTC. This sequence encodes CASSQDCFQETQYF. This chain uses TRBV4-1 with TRBJ2-7; D is unresolved. The J call is in doubt because the DNA end fits TRBJ2-5 better. CDR3 length: 14 residues. Germline assignment: CDR1 MGHRA and CDR2 YSYEKL.